The rows below give T cell receptor beta chains drawn from one sample of a study of T cell clonotyping in hematopoietic cell transplantation. Using immunoSEQ multiplex PCR, the repertoire was profiled, and TCRdb retains in-frame clones only, with some absent. The sample holds more than 15,000 clones; 61% are singletons and the top ten take 12%. Here the sequenced sample was PBMCs, taken 30 days after allogeneic stem cell transplant. The receptors shown here come from a male patient in his fifties or sixties who had an allogeneic stem cell transplant from an unrelated donor, so T cells may come from the graft donor. Some clones in this sample may be carry-over from other donors' samples. Each CDR3 is given with its conserved first and last residue.

j_call: TRBJ1-1
v_call: TRBV5-1
cdr3_aa: CASRDRGRTEAFF

j_call: TRBJ1-1
v_call: TRBV30
cdr3_aa: CAWGTGTLLATEAFF

j_call: TRBJ2-1
v_call: TRBV30
cdr3_aa: CAWGDLSSYNEQFF

j_call: TRBJ1-5
v_call: TRBV2
cdr3_aa: CAIATLSNQPQHF

j_call: TRBJ2-7
v_call: TRBV14
cdr3_aa: CASSQISGYDEQYF

j_call: TRBJ1-5
v_call: TRBV7-8
cdr3_aa: CASSSFSDQPQHF

j_call: TRBJ1-1
v_call: TRBV7-2
cdr3_aa: CASSSRYGANTEAFF

j_call: TRBJ2-5
v_call: TRBV4-3
cdr3_aa: CASSQINKETQYF

j_call: TRBJ1-5
v_call: TRBV6-1
cdr3_aa: CASPSIDSNQPQHF

j_call: TRBJ1-5
v_call: TRBV28
cdr3_aa: CASSSGLLRAHF

j_call: TRBJ1-1
v_call: TRBV25-1
cdr3_aa: CASRSRMNTEAFF

j_call: TRBJ1-6
v_call: TRBV6-6
cdr3_aa: CASSYEGNNSPLHF

j_call: TRBJ2-7
v_call: TRBV7-9
cdr3_aa: CASSLAGQDEQYF

j_call: TRBJ1-4
v_call: TRBV30
cdr3_aa: CAWTRQGMNEKLFF